This T cell receptor (beta chain) was identified during a study of yellow fever vaccine responses in identical twins. Whole-study findings and limits: Vaccine-induced T cell responses in twins were reportedly observed to appear partly convergent, partly personalized.

The table lists this clonotype with a count of one. Its antigen is currently unknown. The germline V and J ends were trimmed by 4 bases and 0 bases, with 15 bases remaining between them. CDR3 length: 16 amino acids. CDR1 is LGHDT and CDR2 is YNNKEL in the germline V gene (reference sequence). TCRdb analysed the RT-PCR reads with MiXCR anew, one entry per CDR3 protein. The sample has 30,000 to 35,000 distinct CDR3 sequences, 45% to 65% seen once. The source of this sequence is a young woman who received the yellow fever vaccine. The starting material was T cells from blood (PBMCs), unsorted or a sorted subset (not recorded which), obtained before or after yellow fever vaccination (not recorded which). V is TRBV3-1 and J is TRBJ1-2; tentative D call: TRBD1 (6 bases). The CDR3 region is CASSPRTDLSNYGYTF. The CDR3 nucleotides are TGTGCCAGCAGCCCAAGGACAGATCTCTCTAACTATGGCTACACCTTC. Variable domain in full (rest from reference TRBV3-1 and TRBJ1-2): DTAVSQTPKYLVTQMGNDKSIKCEQNLGHDTMYWYKQDSKKFLKIMFSYNNKELIINETVPNRFSPKSPDKAHLNLHINSLELGDSAVYFCASSPRTDLSNYGYTFGSGTRLTVV.